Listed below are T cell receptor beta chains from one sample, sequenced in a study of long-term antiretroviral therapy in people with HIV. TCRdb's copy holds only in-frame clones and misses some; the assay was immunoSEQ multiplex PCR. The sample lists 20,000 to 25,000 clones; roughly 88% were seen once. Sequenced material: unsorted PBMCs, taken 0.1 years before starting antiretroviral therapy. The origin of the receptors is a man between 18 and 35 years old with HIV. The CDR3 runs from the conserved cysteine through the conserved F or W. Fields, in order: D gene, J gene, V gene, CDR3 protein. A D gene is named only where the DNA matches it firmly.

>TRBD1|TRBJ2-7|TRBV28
CASSLIRQGDYEQYF
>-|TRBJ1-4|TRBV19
CASSILGSGGEKLFF
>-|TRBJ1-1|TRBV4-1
CASSQALLNTEAFF
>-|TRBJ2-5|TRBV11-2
CASSLHGETQYF
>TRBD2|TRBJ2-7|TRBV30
CAWSVGLAGGLGSYEQYF
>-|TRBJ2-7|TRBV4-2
CASSRGQQMAYEQYF
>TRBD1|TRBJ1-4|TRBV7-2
CASSSGVGAQGGEKLFF
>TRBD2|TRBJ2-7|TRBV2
CASSGRLAGNEQYF
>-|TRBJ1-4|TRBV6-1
CASSQTGSVRGKLFF
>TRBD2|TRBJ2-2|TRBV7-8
CASSPGGGTGELFF
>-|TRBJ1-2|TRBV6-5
CASSYSWKGYGYTF
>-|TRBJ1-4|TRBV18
CASSIRGSNEKLFF
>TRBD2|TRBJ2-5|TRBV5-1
CASSYRAGLRETQYF
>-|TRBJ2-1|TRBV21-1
CASRILSEQFF
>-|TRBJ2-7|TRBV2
CAIGDRSYEQYF
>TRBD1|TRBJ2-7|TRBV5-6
CASSFGTGGYEQYF
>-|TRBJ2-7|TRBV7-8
CASSPTQGGYEQYF
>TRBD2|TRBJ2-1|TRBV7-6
CASSFRTSAQVNEQFF
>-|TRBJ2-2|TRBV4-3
CASSQDPPGSGELFF
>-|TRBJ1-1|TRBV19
CASSTGNTEAFF
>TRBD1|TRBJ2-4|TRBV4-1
CASMGTENIQYF
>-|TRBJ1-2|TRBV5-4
CASSLGGRGGYGYTF
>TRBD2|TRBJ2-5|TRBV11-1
CASSPITSGGASETQYF
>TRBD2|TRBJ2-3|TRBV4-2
CASSQEISGSAGRTDTQYF
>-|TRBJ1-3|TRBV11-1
CASSRVRNTIYF
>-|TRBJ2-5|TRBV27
CASGNYQVKTSQETQYF
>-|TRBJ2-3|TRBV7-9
CASSFGDSSTDTQYF
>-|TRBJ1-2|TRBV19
CASSIDGPYGYTF
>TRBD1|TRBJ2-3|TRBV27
CASQGATDTQYF
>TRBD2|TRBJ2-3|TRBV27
CASSLSAGGGDTQYF
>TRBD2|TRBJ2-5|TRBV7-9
CASSPDVGGMKETQYF
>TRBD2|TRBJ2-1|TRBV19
CASSIASGSHEQFF
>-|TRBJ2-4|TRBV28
CASSLGPGINIQYF
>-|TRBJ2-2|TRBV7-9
CASSPRTGNTGELFF
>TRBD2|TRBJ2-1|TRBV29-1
CSAERLAGPYNEQFF
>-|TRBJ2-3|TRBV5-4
CASSLATEGDTQYF
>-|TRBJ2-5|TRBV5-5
CASSPTSGGLATQYF
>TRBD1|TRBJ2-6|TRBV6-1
CASSEAWTGSGANVLTF
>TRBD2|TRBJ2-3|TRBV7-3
CASSLGLAGGMMSTDTQYF
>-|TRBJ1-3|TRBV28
CASSLSLHSSGNTIYF
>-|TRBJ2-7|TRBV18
CASLGTPFYEQYF